The clone carrying this T cell receptor (beta chain) was seen at least ten times. The CDR3 regions of TCR beta were amplified from RNA transcripts. Researchers ran a first-round RT-PCR on the TCR CDR3 using the HTBI primer set. TCRdb redid the calling of the multiplex PCR reads with MiXCR, one entry per CDR3 protein. The sample yields roughly 580,000 distinct CDR3 sequences, about 15% seen once. The sample originates from a study of T cells in Graves' hyperthyroidism and ophthalmopathy. About the research overall: Prior to any treatment, at the point of initial diagnosis, peripheral blood was collected.

Trimming took off 0 bases at V and 0 bases at J, with 12 bases between the two ends. The CDR3 is made up of 16 amino acids. Germline V gives CDR1 SGDLS, CDR2 YYNGEE. V is TRBV9 and J is TRBJ2-5, with D possibly being TRBD1 (5 bases). The sequence was obtained from a woman aged 25 to 39 with Graves' hyperthyroidism that later progressed to Graves' ophthalmopathy. The sample consisted of blood. The CDR3 is CASSVEGHVNQETQYF. Here the CDR3 DNA reads TGTGCCAGCAGCGTAGAAGGACACGTAAACCAAGAGACCCAGTACTTC. Supplemented by reference TRBV9 and TRBJ2-5, the full variable domain reads DSGVTQTPKHLITATGQRVTLRCSPRSGDLSVYWYQQSLDQGLQFLIQYYNGEERAKGNILERFSAQQFPDLHSELNLSSLELGDSALYFCASSVEGHVNQETQYFGPGTRLLVL.